Below, 15 T cell receptor beta chains from the same sample are listed, as sequenced in a study of T cells after yellow fever vaccination. TCRdb ran MiXCR on the 5' RACE reads and lists one entry per CDR3 protein. The sample has hundreds of thousands of distinct CDR3 sequences; roughly 14% are singletons. This specimen was PBMCs, taken on the day of the yellow fever booster vaccination. These receptors all come from a man aged 25-40 years who received the YFV17D yellow fever vaccine.

The chain joins TRBV24-1 to TRBJ2-1; TRBD2 matches at 10 bases. The J segment lost 7 bases and the V segment lost 4 bases, leaving 0 bases of the junction unmatched. Germline CDR1 and CDR2: KGHDR and SFDVKD. The CDR3 sequence is 13 residues long. The DNA for the CDR3 is TGTGCCACCAGTGAGGGACTAGCGAATGAGCAGTTCTTC. Encoded protein: CATSEGLANEQFF.

The genes are TRBV7-2 and TRBJ2-2, with 8 bases fitting TRBD2. Germline CDR1 is SGHTA and CDR2 is FQGNSA. The CDR3 runs to 15 residues. Trimming removed 5 bases from V and 6 bases from J; junction bases left unmatched: 8. CDR3 coding DNA: TGTGCCAGCAGCCCCCGGGGGCGGGAGGCCGGGGAGCTGTTTTTT. Translation: CASSPRGREAGELFF.

This clonotype was seen only a few times. The J gene is TRBJ2-3, the V gene TRBV4-3, with unresolved D. The CDR3 is made up of 15 amino acids. V gave up 1 base and J gave up 0 bases, with 8 bases separating them. CDR1 LGHNA and CDR2 YSLEER come from the germline V gene. The CDR3 coding sequence is TGCGCCAGCAGCCAAGGGCGTTTTAGCACAGATACGCAGTATTTT. Its translation: CASSQGRFSTDTQYF.

V is TRBV7-8 and J is TRBJ2-7, with no clear D. Germline V gives CDR1 SGHVS, CDR2 FQNEAQ. This CDR3 contains 16 residues. V lost 4 bases to trimming and J lost 1 base, with 17 bases between them. CDR3: CASSYGPLQSSYEQYF. Here the CDR3 DNA reads TGTGCCAGCAGCTACGGACCCCTGCAGTCATCCTACGAGCAGTACTTC.

The V gene is TRBV7-9, the J gene TRBJ2-5; D gene unclear. The V gene's germline CDR1 is SEHNR and CDR2 FQNEAQ (reference sequence). V was shortened by 4 bases and J by 6 bases, with 6 bases between the two germline ends. The CDR3 extends over 11 amino acids. In nucleotides, the CDR3 is TGTGCCAGCAGCTCTATTCAGACCCAGTACTTC. This encodes CASSSIQTQYF.

This clonotype appeared a few times. With a much larger clone just one base away, this may be a read error. This chain uses TRBV20-1 with TRBJ2-1; 13 nucleotides agree with TRBD2. This CDR3 is built from 17 residues. CDR1 is DFQATT and CDR2 is SNEGSKA in the germline V gene (reference sequence). The CDR3 DNA is TGCTGTGCTAGAGGACTAGCGGGAGAGACTGGCTACAATGAGCAGTTCTTC. Translation: CCARGLAGETGYNEQFF.

This clonotype occurred a few times. The CDR3 coding sequence is TGCAGTGCTCCGTGGGGGGGGCTATACGAGCAGTACTTC. As protein: CSAPWGGLYEQYF. The chain recombines TRBV20-1 with TRBJ2-7; tentatively, D is TRBD2 (7 bases). Deletions cut 5 bases from V and 4 bases from J, with 15 bases between. Germline CDR1 and CDR2: DFQATT and SNEGSKA (reference sequence). CDR3 length equals 13 residues.

This chain links TRBV14 with TRBJ2-7, with no clear D. The CDR3 contains 13 residues. Looked up from germline, CDR1 is SGHDN and CDR2 is FVKESK. V was clipped by 2 bases and J by 3 bases, with 8 bases between them. The CDR3 protein is CASSQFGGYEQYF. The CDR3 coding sequence is TGTGCCAGCAGCCAATTCGGCGGCTACGAGCAGTACTTC.

The chain recombines TRBV20-1 with TRBJ1-4, with 10 nucleotides matching TRBD1. Per the germline V gene, CDR1 is DFQATT and CDR2 is SNEGSKA (reference sequence). V was clipped by 0 bases and J by 12 bases; unmatched bases: 13. This CDR3 has 16 residues. CDR3 residues: CSARDRPGQGRIELFF. The CDR3 DNA sequence: TGCAGTGCTAGAGACCGTCCGGGACAGGGGAGGATCGAACTGTTTTTT.

This clonotype has just a few counts. The chain links TRBV29-1 to TRBJ2-1, with 8 bases aligning to TRBD2. Germline loops: CDR1 SQVTM, CDR2 ANQGSEA. V was pared by 6 bases and J by 7 bases, with 5 bases of the junction left unmatched. The CDR3 runs to 12 residues. The CDR3 sequence: CSVTSGTNEQFF. CDR3 sequence (DNA): TGCAGCGTCACTAGCGGTACTAATGAGCAGTTCTTC.

V usage is TRBV7-7 and J usage is TRBJ2-7; D is unclear. Trimming stripped 5 bases from V and 3 bases from J, with 17 bases between. The CDR3 covers 15 residues. Per the germline V gene, CDR1 is SSHAT and CDR2 is FNYEAQ (reference sequence). The CDR3: CASSVSDEVYYEQYF. CDR3 nucleotide sequence: TGTGCCAGCAGCGTCAGCGACGAGGTTTACTACGAGCAGTACTTC.

This chain connects TRBV20-1 to TRBJ1-6; 7 bases agree with TRBD1. The CDR3 covers 14 residues. V lost 4 bases to trimming and J lost 7 bases; unmatched junction nucleotides: 7. The germline CDR1 and CDR2 sequences are DFQATT and SNEGSKA (reference sequence). CDR3 coding DNA: TGCAGTGCTATACGGGACAGTCTAAATTCACCCCTCCACTTT. This encodes CSAIRDSLNSPLHF.

V gene TRBV27 combines with J gene TRBJ2-5; 8 bases fit TRBD1. CDR3 length equals 14 residues. Losses at the gene ends were 3 bases for V and 5 bases for J; bases not matched to a gene: 5. Per the germline V gene, CDR1 is MNHEY and CDR2 is SMNVEV (reference sequence). This CDR3 reads CASSFDRGWETQYF. The CDR3 nucleotides read TGTGCCAGCAGTTTTGACAGGGGATGGGAGACCCAGTACTTC.

V usage is TRBV20-1 and J usage is TRBJ2-4; 9 bases line up with TRBD2. Germline V gene lookup returns CDR1 DFQATT and CDR2 SNEGSKA (reference sequence). The CDR3 length is 16 residues. V gave up 6 bases and J gave up 2 bases; unmatched junction bases: 11. The CDR3 protein is CSANPLAGGPKNIQYF. The CDR3 region has the DNA TGCAGTGCCAACCCACTAGCGGGCGGGCCCAAAAACATTCAGTACTTC.

The J gene is TRBJ2-5, the V gene TRBV7-9; 11 nucleotides align to TRBD1. With V trimmed by 4 bases and J by 2 bases, 6 bases remained unmatched. This CDR3 is 16 amino acids long. The germline gives CDR1 SEHNR, CDR2 FQNEAQ (reference sequence). The CDR3 sequence is CASSWTGGMEQETQYF. The CDR3 DNA reads TGTGCCAGCAGCTGGACAGGGGGCATGGAGCAAGAGACCCAGTACTTC. The whole variable domain, remainder taken from reference TRBV7-9 and TRBJ2-5, is DTGVSQNPRHKITKRGQNVTFRCDPISEHNRLYWYRQTLGQGPEFLTYFQNEAQLEKSRLLSDRFSAERPKGSFSTLEIQRTEQGDSAMYLCASSWTGGMEQETQYFGPGTRLLVL.